This T cell receptor beta chain was sequenced during a study of regulatory T cells in long-lasting Graves disease. Study-wide context: Patients with new Graves' disease had used antithyroid drugs below 3 months. Findings and caveats of the study: Persistent-disease Graves' patients showed less TCR diversity than new cases. Relative to new patients (roughly 970), persistent patients exhibited greater sharing of public clonotypes (2,741).

Indicated time point: newly diagnosed GD, antithyroid drugs for less than 3 months. Following extraction of RNA from PBMCs, that RNA was used to make the TCR library. A remark on this clonotype: The antigen remains undetermined.

The length of the CDR3 is 13 residues. With 5 bases removed from V and 1 base from J, the gap between germline ends came to 9 bases. Germline CDR1 reads MNHEY; CDR2 reads SVGEGT. Building the TCR beta libraries relied on iRepertoire HTBI primers, and CDR3 regions underwent Arm-PCR. TCRdb ran MiXCR on the multiplex PCR reads and lists one entry per CDR3 protein. The table shows 380,000 or so distinct CDR3 sequences, with 15% to 20% occurring only once. The sample was also linked to a second study, of T cells in Graves' hyperthyroidism and ophthalmopathy.

The sequence derives from a woman aged 18-29 years with Graves disease. This chain links TRBV6-2 or TRBV6-3 with TRBJ2-7; no reliable D call. Here the sequenced sample was peripheral blood mononuclear cells (PBMCs), taken at new diagnosis, from a patient treated with antithyroid drugs. The CDR3 spells CASSVLDSYEQYF. The CDR3 nucleotides are TGTGCCAGCAGTGTGTTAGATTCCTACGAGCAGTACTTC.